These 20 T cell receptor beta chains were sequenced from one sample in a study of T cells after yellow fever vaccination. Each CDR3 protein gets one entry after TCRdb re-called the 5' RACE reads with MiXCR. The repertoire has around 360,000 distinct CDR3 sequences, around 10% of them found once; the top ten carry 18%. Sample: PBMCs, taken on the day of the first yellow fever vaccination. The receptor set was obtained from a young man who received the YFV17D yellow fever vaccine.

This clonotype has just a few counts. The genes are TRBV30 and TRBJ1-5; 8 bases line up with TRBD1. The V and J ends lost 2 bases and 4 bases, in that order; junction bases with no gene match: 4. CDR1 and CDR2 (germline): GTSNPN, SVGIG (reference sequence). The CDR3 extends over 14 amino acids. The CDR3 DNA follows: TGTGCCTGGAGTCGGACAGGGATGAATCAGCCCCAGCATTTT. Encoded protein: CAWSRTGMNQPQHF.

V usage is TRBV6-1 and J usage is TRBJ2-7, with TRBD2 matching 10 bases. J lost 6 bases, V lost 5 bases, and 4 bases had no gene match. The CDR3 extends over 13 amino acids. The germline V gene has CDR1 MNHNS and CDR2 SASEGT. DNA for the CDR3: TGTGCCAGCAGTCGACTAGCGGGCGCCGAGCAGTACTTC. This translates into CASSRLAGAEQYF.

This clonotype has more than one count but fewer than ten. V is TRBV4-1 and J is TRBJ2-4, with TRBD1 matching 9 bases. The CDR3 spans 17 residues. Trimming took 4 bases from V and 4 from J; bases not matched to a gene: 11. CDR1 MGHRA and CDR2 YSYEKL come from the germline V gene. The DNA for the CDR3 is TGCGCCAGCAGCCTCCCTAGGGGACAGGGCCGGAAAAACATTCAGTACTTC. Protein product: CASSLPRGQGRKNIQYF.

This clonotype has a handful of counts. J is TRBJ2-2 and V is TRBV29-1; no definite D call. The V end was cut by 0 bases, the J end by 6 bases, with 14 bases between. CDR3 length equals 15 residues. From germline, CDR1 is SQVTM and CDR2 ANQGSEA. CDR3 sequence (DNA): TGCAGCGTTGAAGATCGGATTCGCGGCGCCGGGGAGCTGTTTTTT. Its translation: CSVEDRIRGAGELFF.

The V call is TRBV7-6, the J call TRBJ1-1; 9 positions agree with TRBD1. There are 15 residues in the CDR3. Trimming cost V 5 bases and J 4 bases; bases outside gene matches: 8. Germline V lookup: CDR1 SGHVS, CDR2 FNYEAQ. Here the CDR3 DNA reads TGTGCCAGCAGCCCAACACAGGGGGCGACCACTGAAGCTTTCTTT. Amino acids: CASSPTQGATTEAFF.

This clonotype appeared a few times. The rearrangement links TRBV7-9 to TRBJ1-5, with D unresolved. This CDR3 spans 15 amino acids. V gave up 0 bases and J gave up 7 bases, with 13 bases separating them. Germline CDR1 SEHNR, CDR2 FQNEAQ (reference sequence). CDR3 region: CASSLASREDQPQHF. The DNA for the CDR3 is TGTGCCAGCAGCTTAGCTTCTAGGGAAGACCAGCCCCAGCATTTT.

CDR3: CASRSTLGTDTQYF. CDR3 coding DNA: TGCGCCAGCAGGTCCACGCTGGGTACAGATACGCAGTATTTT. The rearrangement uses TRBV5-1 and TRBJ2-3, with unresolved D. The CDR3 runs 14 residues. Germline V lookup: CDR1 SGHRS, CDR2 YFSETQ. V was cut by 5 bases and J by 3 bases, with 13 bases left in between.

This clonotype was found a few times. This chain uses TRBV7-9 with TRBJ2-7; 9 nucleotides align to TRBD2. V was pared by 3 bases and J by 6 bases, with 6 bases of the junction left unmatched. Per the germline V gene, CDR1 is SEHNR and CDR2 is FQNEAQ (reference sequence). The CDR3 spans 14 residues. The CDR3 region is CASSFAGGLGEQYF. The CDR3 coding sequence is TGTGCCAGCAGCTTCGCGGGGGGGCTGGGCGAGCAGTACTTC. The entire variable domain, with the rest obtained from reference TRBV7-9 and TRBJ2-7, is as follows: DTGVSQNPRHKITKRGQNVTFRCDPISEHNRLYWYRQTLGQGPEFLTYFQNEAQLEKSRLLSDRFSAERPKGSFSTLEIQRTEQGDSAMYLCASSFAGGLGEQYFGPGTRLTVT.

This clonotype has more than one count but fewer than ten. The chain recombines TRBV12-3 or TRBV12-4 with TRBJ1-1; 9 bases map to TRBD1. V was pared by 6 bases and J by 1 base, with 6 bases of the junction left unmatched. This CDR3 has 15 amino acids. The DNA of the CDR3 is TGTGCCAGCAGCCGGGGACAGGGAGGGAACACTGAAGCTTTCTTT. It encodes CASSRGQGGNTEAFF.

CDR3 DNA: TGCGCCAGCAGCCAAGTCATCGGACAGGCCCCCACTGAAGCTTTCTTT. It translates to CASSQVIGQAPTEAFF. The chain carries TRBV4-1 and TRBJ1-1; 7 nucleotides agree with TRBD1. The ends lost 1 base at V and 4 bases at J; junction bases unmatched: 9. The V gene's germline CDR1 is MGHRA and CDR2 YSYEKL. The length of the CDR3 is 16 residues.

In its sample, this clonotype was seen a few times. The chain recombines TRBV29-1 with TRBJ2-7; D uncertain. V was cut by 2 bases and J by 2 bases, with 10 bases left in between. CDR1 and CDR2 from the germline V gene are SQVTM and ANQGSEA. The CDR3 spans 13 residues. CDR3 bases: TGCAGCGTTGAAACTGCCCATACCTACGAGCAGTACTTC. Translating it yields CSVETAHTYEQYF.

This clonotype was seen a handful of times. The rearrangement links TRBV3-1 to TRBJ2-7, with 9 bases identical to TRBD1. The V and J ends lost 4 bases and 3 bases, in that order; junction bases with no gene match: 19. The CDR3 totals 19 residues. Germline V gene data show CDR1 as LGHDT and CDR2 as YNNKEL (reference sequence). The CDR3 nucleotides are TGTGCCAGCAGCCCCCGTTTGCGGACAGGGGTTTATCGGGTCTACGAGCAGTACTTC. Its translation is CASSPRLRTGVYRVYEQYF.

J is TRBJ2-2 and V is TRBV7-9; a possible D gene is TRBD1 (5 bases). CDR1 and CDR2 (germline): SEHNR, FQNEAQ (reference sequence). V lost 5 bases, J lost 7 bases, and 8 bases lay in between. The CDR3 consists of 12 residues. The CDR3 is CASSPQGGELFF. The CDR3, as DNA: TGTGCCAGCAGCCCCCAGGGCGGGGAGCTGTTTTTT.

The chain combines TRBV6-2 or TRBV6-3 with TRBJ2-4, with 13 bases aligning to TRBD2. This CDR3 is built from 15 residues. The V gene's germline CDR1 is MNHEY and CDR2 SVGEGT. V lost 5 bases, J lost 8 bases, and 6 bases stayed unmatched. CDR3 nucleotide sequence: TGTGCCAGCAGTGGGACTAGCGGGGAAGGGGACATTCAGTACTTC. It specifies CASSGTSGEGDIQYF.

The chain links TRBV21-1 to TRBJ1-2; no DNA check was done on the table's D call, TRBD1. TRBV21-1 is recorded as a pseudogene. CDR3 length equals 17 residues. CDR3 bases: TGTGCCAGCAGCAAAGTGACAGGGAGTCTAGCTAACTATGGCTACACCTTC. Its protein product is CASSKVTGSLANYGYTF.

V usage is TRBV29-1 and J usage is TRBJ2-7; unclear D gene. This CDR3 comprises 13 residues. V was trimmed by 5 bases and J by 0 bases, leaving 11 bases between them. Germline V lookup: CDR1 SQVTM, CDR2 ANQGSEA. The CDR3 nucleotides are TGCAGCGTTCGACGGATTAGCTCCTACGAGCAGTACTTC. Amino acid sequence: CSVRRISSYEQYF.

This clonotype was picked up a small number of times. This chain joins TRBV6-2 or TRBV6-3 and TRBJ2-1, with D tentatively TRBD1 or TRBD2 (5 bases each). Germline CDR1 is MNHEY and CDR2 is SVGEGT. The CDR3 spans 15 residues. Trimming stripped 6 bases from V and 0 bases from J, with 12 bases between. The CDR3 region has the DNA TGTGCCAGCAGACAAGGGACGGGCTCCTACAATGAGCAGTTCTTC. Amino acids: CASRQGTGSYNEQFF.

This clonotype was picked up one time. This sequence joins TRBV4-2 and TRBJ1-2; 10 bases fit TRBD1. Germline values: CDR1 LGHNA, CDR2 YNFKEQ. The length of the CDR3 is 13 residues. V gave up 10 bases and J gave up 5 bases; unmatched junction bases: 7. The CDR3 loop reads CAMSPDRGYGYTF. DNA for the CDR3: TGTGCCATGAGCCCGGACAGGGGGTATGGCTACACCTTC.

The chain uses TRBV3-1 and TRBJ2-5; D remains ambiguous. The CDR3 length is 15 residues. Trimming removed 2 bases from V and 0 bases from J, with 10 bases in between. Germline lookup yields CDR1 LGHDT and CDR2 YNNKEL (reference sequence). CDR3 sequence: CASSQYSANQETQYF. The CDR3 coding sequence is TGTGCCAGCAGCCAATACAGCGCGAACCAAGAGACCCAGTACTTC.

This clonotype has only a few counts. The chain uses TRBV4-1 and TRBJ2-4; D gene uncertain. Deletions cut 7 bases from V and 1 base from J, with 11 bases between. This CDR3 is 14 amino acids long. Germline CDR1 reads MGHRA; CDR2 reads YSYEKL. The CDR3 protein is CASTAGLAKNIQYF. DNA for the CDR3: TGCGCCAGCACCGCCGGGCTGGCCAAAAACATTCAGTACTTC.